This T cell receptor beta chain was sequenced in a study of CD8+CD57+ T cells in acquired aplastic anemia. The wider study: The sorted CD4+ and CD8+ cells yielded an average approximately 3 ug of DNA.

The CDR3 is 15 amino acids. V was pared by 3 bases and J by 6 bases, with 9 bases of the junction left unmatched. Germline CDR1 reads SNHLY; CDR2 reads FYNNEI. The study profiled TCR beta VDJ and CDR3 using genomic DNA as template. Each CDR3 protein is one row after TCRdb ran MiXCR on the reads. The table records 160,000 or so distinct CDR3 sequences, less than 50% of them present only once. Patients who underwent sequencing had shown CD8+CD57+ cell expansion by flow cytometry. Acquired aplastic anemia of severe grade affected all patients. No patient had been given any therapy when blood was sampled. Study observations and caveats: The same twenty-nine CD8+ CDR3 sequences occurred in patients and in controls.

To note about this clonotype: Its antigen remains unidentified.

The chain combines TRBV2 with TRBJ2-7, with 9 positions matching TRBD1. The sequencing sample was made of sorted CD4+, CD8+, or CD8+CD57+ T cells (not recorded which) from PBMCs. This TCR was recovered from a human donor with aplastic anemia. The DNA for the CDR3 is TGTGCCAGCAGTGACCCGGGACAGGGAGGGAGCGAGCAGTACTTC. This codes for CASSDPGQGGSEQYF.